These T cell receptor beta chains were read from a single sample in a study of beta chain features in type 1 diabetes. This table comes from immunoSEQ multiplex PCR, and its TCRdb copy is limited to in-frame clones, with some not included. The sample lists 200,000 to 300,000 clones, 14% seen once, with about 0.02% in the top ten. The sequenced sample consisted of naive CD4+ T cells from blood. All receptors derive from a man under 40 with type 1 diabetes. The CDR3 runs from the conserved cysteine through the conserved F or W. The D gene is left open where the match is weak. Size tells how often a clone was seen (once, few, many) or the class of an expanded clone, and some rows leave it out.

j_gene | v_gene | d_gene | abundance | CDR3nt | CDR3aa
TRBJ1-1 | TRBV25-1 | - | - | TGTGCCAGCAGTGCAGGGCAAGGTGGTGAAGCTTTCTTT | CASSAGQGGEAFF
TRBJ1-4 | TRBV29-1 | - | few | TGCAGCGTTGAGGAAGGGGTAGCTAATGAAAAACTGTTTTTT | CSVEEGVANEKLFF
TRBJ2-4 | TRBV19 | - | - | TGTGCCAGTAGTATAGAGGGGGGGCTCGGGAACATTCAGTACTTC | CASSIEGGLGNIQYF
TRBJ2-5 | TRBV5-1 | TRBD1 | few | TGCGCCAGCAGCGTGGGACAGGGGAGGGAGACCCAGTACTTC | CASSVGQGRETQYF
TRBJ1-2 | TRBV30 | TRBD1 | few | TGTGCCGGCCCTCCAGGGGGGACTTCCTCGGGGGGCTACACCTTC | CAGPPGGTSSGGYTF
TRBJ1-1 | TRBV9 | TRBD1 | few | TGTGCCAGCAGCGGGACAGGGGCGAACACTGAAGCTTTCTTT | CASSGTGANTEAFF
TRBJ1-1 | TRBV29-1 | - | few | TGCAGCGCTCGGTCCCCTGGGTCGGGAATCGCTGAAGCTTTCTTT | CSARSPGSGIAEAFF
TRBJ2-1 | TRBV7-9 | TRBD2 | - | TGTGCCAGCAGCTTACGCGGACTAGCGGGAGCTGAGCAGTTCTTC | CASSLRGLAGAEQFF
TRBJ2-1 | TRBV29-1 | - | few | TGCAGCGTCGCAACTGGAGGGGATGAGCAGTTCTTC | CSVATGGDEQFF
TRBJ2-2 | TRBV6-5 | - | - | TGTGCCAGCAGTCGAACAGGGCCCGGGGAGCTGTTTTTT | CASSRTGPGELFF
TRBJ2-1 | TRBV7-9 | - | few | TGTGCCAGCAGCTCCCTAAACAATGAGCAGTTCTTC | CASSSLNNEQFF
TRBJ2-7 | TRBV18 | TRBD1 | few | TGTGCCAGCTCACCTACCAAGGACAGGGTTAACGAGCAGTACTTC | CASSPTKDRVNEQYF
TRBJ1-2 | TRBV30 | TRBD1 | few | TGTGCCTGGAACCCTCGCCTTTCCGGACAGGGGGCCGTCAACTATGGCTACACCTTC | CAWNPRLSGQGAVNYGYTF
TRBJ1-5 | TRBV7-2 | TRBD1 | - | TGTGCCAGCAGCCCGCGGACAGGTCCCGATCAGCCCCAGCATTTT | CASSPRTGPDQPQHF
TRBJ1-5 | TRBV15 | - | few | TGTGCCACCAGCGGGGCCGGATCCGGTCAGCCCCAGCATTTT | CATSGAGSGQPQHF
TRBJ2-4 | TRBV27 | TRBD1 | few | TGTGCCAGCAGTTCGCTACAGGGGGCGGTCAAAAACATTCAGTACTTC | CASSSLQGAVKNIQYF
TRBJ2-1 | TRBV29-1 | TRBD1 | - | TGCAGCTCCCTGACAGGGGGCTCCTACAATGAGCAGTTCTTC | CSSLTGGSYNEQFF
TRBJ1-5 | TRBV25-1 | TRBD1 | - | TGTGCCAGCGCCGGGACAGGAGGAAATCAGCCCCAGCATTTT | CASAGTGGNQPQHF
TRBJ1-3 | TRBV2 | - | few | TGTGCCAGCAGTCTGTCGGGGGGAAACACCATATATTTT | CASSLSGGNTIYF
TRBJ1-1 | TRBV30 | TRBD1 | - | TGTGCCTGGAATCTGGACAGGCTGAACACTGAAGCTTTCTTT | CAWNLDRLNTEAFF
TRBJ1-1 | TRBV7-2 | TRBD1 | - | TGTGCCAGCAGCTCCGGACAGGGGGGTAAAGCTTTCTTT | CASSSGQGGKAFF
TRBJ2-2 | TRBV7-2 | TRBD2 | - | TGTGCCAGCACCGCTTATGTACTAGCGGGGCCCCCCGGGGAGCTGTTTTTT | CASTAYVLAGPPGELFF